Listed here are 28 T cell receptor beta chains from one sample, sequenced in a study of blood T cell repertoires in COVID-19 (TCRdb year 2020). To prepare the library, the immunoSEQ multiplex PCR assay was applied. TCRdb carries this immuneACCESS record with in-frame sequences only. Its versions omit some clonotypes, under half of them owing to an unresolved V gene in the studies checked, with the rest unexplained. For this sample the table gives about 190,000 clones, of which around four fifths were detected only once. Approximately 5.4% of the sample is in the top ten clones. The specimen was peripheral blood. Receptors were obtained from a woman aged 25 to 39 with acute or convalescent COVID-19.

V and J are TRBV29-1 and TRBJ1-1, with TRBD1 matching 7 bases. CDR1 and CDR2 (germline): SQVTM, ANQGSEA. The CDR3 has 13 amino acids. V dropped 5 bases and J dropped 5; count of bases not matched to a gene: 8. The CDR3 nucleotides read TGCAGCGTTACCGTCTTACAGGGGACTGAAGCTTTCTTT. Its translation is CSVTVLQGTEAFF.

This sequence joins TRBV24-1 and TRBJ1-6; D possibly corresponds to TRBD1 (6 bases). The V gene's germline CDR1 is KGHDR and CDR2 SFDVKD. V lost 7 bases and J lost 6, with 15 bases in between. The CDR3 has 15 amino acids. The CDR3 protein is CATRSAGALNSPLHF. The CDR3 nucleotides are TGTGCCACCAGGTCAGCAGGGGCCCTTAATTCACCCCTCCACTTT.

The chain links TRBV28 to TRBJ1-5; 7 bases map to TRBD1. Germline lookup yields CDR1 MDHEN and CDR2 SYDVKM. The CDR3 has 16 residues. V was pared by 1 base and J by 6 bases, with 9 bases of the junction left unmatched. The CDR3 loop is CASSLLTGILGQPQHF. CDR3 nucleotide sequence: TGTGCCAGCAGTTTATTGACAGGGATTTTAGGTCAGCCCCAGCATTTT.

The chain employs TRBV12-5 and TRBJ2-5; D may be TRBD1 (5 bases). The CDR3 covers 14 residues. Germline V gene lookup returns CDR1 LGHNT and CDR2 FRNRAP. Trimming stripped 3 bases from V and 3 bases from J, with 11 bases between. The CDR3 here is CASGLWGREETQYF. Written as DNA, the CDR3 is TGTGCTAGTGGTTTATGGGGCAGAGAAGAGACCCAGTACTTC.

The V and J genes are TRBV4-2 and TRBJ2-1; D might be TRBD2 (6 bases). CDR1 is LGHNA and CDR2 is YNFKEQ in the germline V gene. With 1 base removed from V and 0 bases from J, the gap between germline ends came to 10 bases. The CDR3 has 16 amino acids. The CDR3 spells CASSQAGDLSYNEQFF. In nucleotides, the CDR3 is TGTGCCAGCAGCCAAGCGGGGGACCTCTCCTACAATGAGCAGTTCTTC.

This clone was observed once. The chain is built from TRBV18 and TRBJ1-2; 7 bases match TRBD1. The CDR3 contains 15 residues. Germline assignment: CDR1 KGHSH and CDR2 LQKENI. V lost 2 bases to trimming and J lost 5 bases; unmatched junction nucleotides: 8. The CDR3 protein is CASSPNRGQGYGYTF. Written as DNA, the CDR3 is TGTGCCAGCTCACCAAACAGGGGCCAAGGTTATGGCTACACCTTC.

This clone was found a few times. CDR3 sequence reads: CASTSGAGDSPLHF. CDR3 in DNA: TGTGCCAGCACCTCAGGGGCTGGGGATTCACCCCTCCACTTT. The J gene is TRBJ1-6, the V gene TRBV7-8; D possibly corresponds to TRBD1 (6 bases). This CDR3 spans 14 amino acids. Per the germline V gene, CDR1 is SGHVS and CDR2 is FQNEAQ. With 7 bases removed from V and 8 bases from J, the gap between germline ends came to 15 bases.

V and J are TRBV27 and TRBJ2-1; D might be TRBD1 (6 bases). Trimming took off 4 bases at V and 1 base at J, with 14 bases between the two ends. There are 16 residues in the CDR3. Germline assignment: CDR1 MNHEY and CDR2 SMNVEV (reference sequence). CDR3 sequence reads: CASSYAQGHSYNEQFF. Written as DNA, the CDR3 is TGTGCCAGCAGTTATGCCCAGGGACATTCCTACAATGAGCAGTTCTTC.

This sequence joins TRBV20-1 and TRBJ1-2; D is undetermined. CDR3 length equals 11 residues. Germline loops: CDR1 DFQATT, CDR2 SNEGSKA (reference sequence). The V and J ends lost 5 bases and 5 bases respectively, with 9 bases between them. The CDR3 DNA follows: TGCAGTGCTGTGGTCACTTATGGCTACACCTTC. It translates to CSAVVTYGYTF.

This clone was counted only a few times. The chain carries TRBV5-1 and TRBJ2-5; TRBD1 aligns across 7 bases. Losses at the gene ends were 5 bases for V and 4 bases for J; bases not matched to a gene: 11. The germline V gene has CDR1 SGHRS and CDR2 YFSETQ. The CDR3 contains 15 residues. This CDR3 reads CASSYRTGRGETQYF. The DNA for the CDR3 is TGCGCCAGCAGTTATAGGACAGGACGGGGAGAGACCCAGTACTTC.

This chain joins TRBV6-2 or TRBV6-3 and TRBJ2-3; D gene unclear. Trimming pared 0 bases from V and 1 base from J, leaving 5 bases between. CDR1 MNHEY and CDR2 SVGEGT come from the germline V gene. CDR3 size: 14 residues. The CDR3 sequence: CASSYSRGTDTQYF. CDR3 DNA sequence: TGTGCCAGCAGTTACTCACGGGGCACAGATACGCAGTATTTT.

The chain recombines TRBV18 with TRBJ2-3; 8 positions match TRBD2. J gave up 2 bases and V 1 base, and 2 bases lay outside the gene matches. Germline V gene lookup returns CDR1 KGHSH and CDR2 LQKENI. This CDR3 comprises 15 residues. The CDR3 protein is CASSPQLADTDTQYF. CDR3 nucleotides: TGTGCCAGCTCACCACAACTAGCGGACACAGATACGCAGTATTTT.

In its sample, this clone was seen once. The chain is built from TRBV19 and TRBJ2-2; perhaps TRBD1 as D (5 bases). The germline V gene encodes CDR1 LNHDA and CDR2 SQIVND (reference sequence). The CDR3 contains 14 residues. V lost 3 bases and J lost 6, with 11 bases in between. The CDR3: CASSMRGQPGELFF. CDR3 nucleotide sequence: TGTGCCAGTAGTATGAGAGGACAACCCGGGGAGCTGTTTTTT.

The V gene is TRBV30, the J gene TRBJ2-3; 8 bases line up with TRBD1. Germline V gives CDR1 GTSNPN, CDR2 SVGIG (reference sequence). With 3 bases clipped from V and 4 bases from J, the junction kept 9 bases outside the gene matches. CDR3 size: 15 residues. The CDR3 loop reads CAWRVRDRRADTQYF. Written as DNA, the CDR3 is TGTGCCTGGAGAGTAAGGGACAGGCGAGCAGATACGCAGTATTTT.

The chain combines TRBV29-1 with TRBJ2-5; D may be TRBD1 (5 bases). CDR1 is SQVTM and CDR2 is ANQGSEA in the germline V gene. This CDR3 has 12 residues. The V and J ends lost 4 bases and 4 bases respectively, with 10 bases between them. The CDR3 protein is CSVGQQGETQYF. In DNA form, the CDR3 reads TGCAGCGTTGGACAGCAAGGAGAGACCCAGTACTTC.

The CDR3 reads CASSQGPLGGPYNEQFF. Written as DNA, the CDR3 is TGTGCCAGCAGCCAAGGACCTTTGGGAGGGCCTTACAATGAGCAGTTCTTC. V gene TRBV3-1 (or the pseudogene TRBV3-2) combines with J gene TRBJ2-1; TRBD2 agrees at 7 bases. V trimming: 1 base; J trimming: 4 bases; junction bases outside the gene matches: 10. In germline, CDR1 is LGHDT, CDR2 YNNKEL (reference sequence). CDR3 length: 17 residues.

CDR3 DNA sequence: TGTGCCAGCAGTTCCCGGACAGCGAACTATGGCTACACCTTC. Its translation is CASSSRTANYGYTF. The chain combines TRBV27 with TRBJ1-2, with a weak D call TRBD1 (6 bases). Trimming left V 4 bases short and J 2 bases short, with 11 bases between. Germline V gives CDR1 MNHEY, CDR2 SMNVEV (reference sequence). The CDR3 totals 14 residues.

The CDR3 DNA is TGTGCCAGCATCGCGGGGGGGCCGTCATTCGAGCAGTACTTC. This codes for CASIAGGPSFEQYF. J is TRBJ2-7 and V is TRBV27; 9 positions match TRBD2. Trimming at V came to 7 bases and at J to 6 bases, leaving 10 bases not matched to a gene. Germline lookup yields CDR1 MNHEY and CDR2 SMNVEV (reference sequence). This CDR3 comprises 14 residues.

This chain links TRBV28 with TRBJ2-3; D unresolved. The CDR3 sequence is 14 residues long. Germline V lookup: CDR1 MDHEN, CDR2 SYDVKM. Between the trimmed V and J ends, which lost 4 bases and 4 bases, there was a span of 12 bases. CDR3 amino acids: CASSSQRVADTQYF. In nucleotides, the CDR3 is TGTGCCAGCAGTTCCCAAAGAGTAGCAGATACGCAGTATTTT. Filled out from reference TRBV28 and TRBJ2-3, the complete variable domain reads DVKVTQSSRYLVKRTGEKVFLECVQDMDHENMFWYRQDPGLGLRLIYFSYDVKMKEKGDIPEGYSVSREKKERFSLILESASTNQTSMYLCASSSQRVADTQYFGPGTRLTVL.

The rearrangement uses TRBV5-4 and TRBJ1-1, with TRBD1 identical over 7 bases. The V gene end was trimmed by 1 base and the J gene end by 6 bases; junction bases not matched to a gene: 9. The CDR3 loop spans 15 amino acids. Germline CDR1 SGHNT, CDR2 YYREEE (reference sequence). CDR3 residues: CASSLQGQYGPEAFF. CDR3 nucleotides: TGTGCCAGCAGCTTGCAGGGACAGTACGGCCCTGAAGCTTTCTTT.

The CDR3 DNA reads TGTGCCAGCAGTTTAGACGCAGGGGTAACAGATACGCAGTATTTT. This sequence encodes CASSLDAGVTDTQYF. The chain carries TRBV27 and TRBJ2-3; D perhaps matches TRBD1 (6 bases). CDR1 is MNHEY and CDR2 is SMNVEV in the germline V gene (reference sequence). V lost 2 bases, J lost 3 bases, and 12 bases lay in between. The CDR3 has 15 residues.

The V call is TRBV5-6, the J call TRBJ1-1; D uncertain. Trimming removed 4 bases from V and 4 bases from J, with 20 bases in between. The length of the CDR3 is 16 residues. Germline CDR1 reads SGHDT; CDR2 reads YYEEEE. CDR3 region: CASSTLPRSVGTEAFF. CDR3 nucleotides: TGTGCCAGCAGCACTCTCCCCCGGTCCGTCGGCACTGAAGCTTTCTTT.

The rearrangement uses TRBV2 and TRBJ1-1, with no clear D. CDR3 length equals 13 residues. Germline-derived CDR1 and CDR2 are SNHLY and FYNNEI. V lost 7 bases and J 4 bases, leaving 13 bases between the germline ends. DNA of the CDR3: TGTGCCAGCACTGAGGAGGGATTCACTGAAGCTTTCTTT. It is translated as CASTEEGFTEAFF.

The genes are TRBV5-1 and TRBJ1-3; no reliable D call. The length of the CDR3 is 17 residues. Germline V lookup: CDR1 SGHRS, CDR2 YFSETQ. V gave up 1 base and J gave up 2 bases, with 16 bases separating them. The CDR3 reads CASSLYGRRGAGNTIYF. In DNA form, the CDR3 reads TGCGCCAGCAGCTTGTACGGTCGACGAGGAGCTGGAAACACCATATATTTT. Using reference TRBV5-1 and TRBJ1-3 for the parts outside the CDR3, the full variable domain is KAGVTQTPRYLIKTRGQQVTLSCSPISGHRSVSWYQQTPGQGLQFLFEYFSETQRNKGNFPGRFSGRQFSNSRSEMNVSTLELGDSALYLCASSLYGRRGAGNTIYFGEGSWLTVV.

This chain connects TRBV5-4 to TRBJ2-7; perhaps TRBD2 as D (5 bases). With 0 bases removed from V and 7 bases from J, the gap between germline ends came to 14 bases. The length of the CDR3 is 14 residues. Germline V gene data show CDR1 as SGHNT and CDR2 as YYREEE (reference sequence). CDR3 DNA: TGTGCCAGCAGCTTGGGCGGAAGCCCGGGAGAGCAGTACTTC. This encodes CASSLGGSPGEQYF. The whole variable domain, filled in from reference TRBV5-4 and TRBJ2-7, reads ETGVTQSPTHLIKTRGQQVTLRCSSQSGHNTVSWYQQALGQGPQFIFQYYREEENGRGNFPPRFSGLQFPNYSSELNVNALELDDSALYLCASSLGGSPGEQYFGPGTRLTVT.

This chain connects TRBV28 to TRBJ1-1, with D possibly matching TRBD1 (5 bases). V lost 8 bases and J lost 4, with 8 bases in between. This CDR3 has 11 amino acids. Germline V CDR1 and CDR2: MDHEN, SYDVKM. The CDR3 bases are TGTGCCAGCGATACAGGCACTGAAGCTTTCTTT. Its translation is CASDTGTEAFF. Supplemented by reference TRBV28 and TRBJ1-1, the full variable domain reads DVKVTQSSRYLVKRTGEKVFLECVQDMDHENMFWYRQDPGLGLRLIYFSYDVKMKEKGDIPEGYSVSREKKERFSLILESASTNQTSMYLCASDTGTEAFFGQGTRLTVV.

This clone came up once. V gene TRBV6-6 combines with J gene TRBJ2-3, with 12 bases identical to TRBD2. The junction had 6 bases not matched to a gene; V was cut back by 6 bases and J by 5 bases. Germline V gives CDR1 MNHNY, CDR2 SVGAGI (reference sequence). This CDR3 has 15 residues. Here the CDR3 reads CASSRRLAGVDTQYF. In DNA, the CDR3 is TGTGCCAGCAGCCGAAGACTAGCGGGAGTAGATACGCAGTATTTT.

The chain joins TRBV7-2 to TRBJ2-1; TRBD2 aligns across 13 bases. The CDR3 has 15 amino acids. Germline V CDR1 and CDR2: SGHTA, FQGNSA. V was clipped by 3 bases and J by 9 bases; unmatched bases: 5. The CDR3 coding sequence is TGTGCCAGCAGCTTCCAACTAGCGGGAGGGGGTGAGCAGTTCTTC. It is translated as CASSFQLAGGGEQFF.